Listed here are 32 T cell receptor beta chains from one sample, sequenced in a study of siplizumab effects on memory and regulatory T cells. The method was immunoSEQ multiplex PCR; TCRdb's version includes in-frame clones alone and lacks a portion of them. The table records approximately 100,000 clones, about 92% of them present only once. Input material: Tregs sorted from blood. These receptors all come from a human donor in good health.

This chain links TRBV7-2 with TRBJ1-2, with D perhaps matching TRBD1 (5 bases). V lost 6 bases and J 7 bases, leaving 12 bases between the germline ends. Germline V gene data show CDR1 as SGHTA and CDR2 as FQGNSA. The CDR3 covers 12 residues. CDR3 nucleotides: TGTGCCAGCAGTCTCCCAGGGTCTGGCTACACCTTC. As protein: CASSLPGSGYTF. Using reference TRBV7-2 and TRBJ1-2 for the parts outside the CDR3, the full variable domain is GAGVSQSPSNKVTEKGKDVELRCDPISGHTALYWYRQSLGQGLEFLIYFQGNSAPDKSGLPSDRFSAERTGGSVSTLTIQRTQQEDSAVYLCASSLPGSGYTFGSGTRLTVV.

The chain uses TRBV2 and TRBJ1-5, with D uncertain. The CDR3 runs to 12 residues. Trimming pared 7 bases from V and 7 bases from J, leaving 11 bases between. The germline V gene has CDR1 SNHLY and CDR2 FYNNEI. The DNA of the CDR3 is TGTGCCAGCACCCCGGAAGGCCAGCCCCAGCATTTT. Encoded protein: CASTPEGQPQHF.

The chain links TRBV5-6 to TRBJ1-5, with D uncertain. CDR1 is SGHDT, CDR2 YYEEEE, per germline. Trimming took 2 bases from V and 0 from J, leaving 9 bases between them. The CDR3 is made up of 15 amino acids. CDR3: CASSFFRLSNQPQHF. The CDR3 DNA follows: TGTGCCAGCAGCTTTTTTCGCCTTAGCAATCAGCCCCAGCATTTT.

This clone came up once. The V gene is TRBV7-2, the J gene TRBJ1-1, with TRBD1 matching 8 bases. V was pared by 1 base and J by 5 bases, with 6 bases of the junction left unmatched. CDR1 SGHTA and CDR2 FQGNSA come from the germline V gene. CDR3 size: 15 residues. CDR3 region: CASSLGVTGVTEAFF. CDR3 coding DNA: TGTGCCAGCAGCTTAGGGGTGACAGGGGTAACTGAAGCTTTCTTT.

This chain uses TRBV7-3 with TRBJ2-2, with TRBD2 matching over 7 bases. The germline CDR1 and CDR2 sequences are SGHTA and FQGTGA. The CDR3 loop spans 16 amino acids. Trimming at V came to 4 bases and at J to 3 bases, leaving 8 bases not matched to a gene. CDR3 sequence (DNA): TGTGCCAGCAGCTACCGGGGAGGGCCGGACACCGGGGAGCTGTTTTTT. Its translation is CASSYRGGPDTGELFF.

The J gene is TRBJ1-2, the V gene TRBV2; 8 bases match TRBD1. The CDR3 contains 16 residues. The germline V gene has CDR1 SNHLY and CDR2 FYNNEI. J lost 7 bases, V lost 2 bases, and 12 bases had no gene match. The CDR3 loop reads CASSETRDRRNRGYTF. The DNA for the CDR3 is TGTGCCAGCAGTGAAACCCGGGACAGGCGAAACCGTGGCTACACCTTC.

V gene TRBV19 combines with J gene TRBJ2-1; TRBD2 agrees at 8 bases. Germline CDR1 is LNHDA and CDR2 is SQIVND (reference sequence). CDR3 length: 13 amino acids. V dropped 7 bases and J dropped 7; count of bases not matched to a gene: 6. DNA of the CDR3: TGTGCCAGTAACGGGAGGGTTTGGAATGAGCAGTTCTTC. This encodes CASNGRVWNEQFF.

This chain uses TRBV27 with TRBJ2-1; D remains ambiguous. The ends were cut back, 3 bases at V and 0 bases at J, with 6 bases in the middle. Germline CDR1 and CDR2: MNHEY and SMNVEV (reference sequence). The CDR3 runs to 14 residues. This CDR3 is CASSLGYSYNEQFF. The CDR3 coding sequence is TGTGCCAGCAGTTTGGGGTACTCCTACAATGAGCAGTTCTTC.

The chain joins TRBV11-2 to TRBJ2-7; 10 bases match TRBD1. This CDR3 contains 16 residues. The junction had 13 bases not matched to a gene; V was cut back by 5 bases and J by 6 bases. Germline-derived CDR1 and CDR2 are SGHAT and FQNNGV. This chain's CDR3 is CASSGRWGQGNREQYF. The CDR3 coding sequence is TGTGCCAGCAGCGGCCGTTGGGGACAGGGGAACCGCGAGCAGTACTTC.

The CDR3 coding sequence is TGTGCCAGTAGTAGGGGGGGACATTTGAACACTGAAGCTTTCTTT. Residues: CASSRGGHLNTEAFF. This rearrangement joins TRBV19 to TRBJ1-1, with TRBD1 as a possible D gene (6 bases). The CDR3 spans 15 residues. Germline-derived CDR1 and CDR2 are LNHDA and SQIVND (reference sequence). V was trimmed by 4 bases and J by 0 bases, leaving 12 bases between them.

The chain links TRBV7-9 to TRBJ2-2; 7 positions match TRBD2. The CDR3 runs 16 residues. CDR1 SEHNR and CDR2 FQNEAQ come from the germline V gene (reference sequence). Trimming cost V 4 bases and J 5 bases; bases outside gene matches: 10. The CDR3 coding sequence is TGTGCCAGCAGCTCCCCGGGGGAGGGGCGAACCGGGGAGCTGTTTTTT. This translates into CASSSPGEGRTGELFF.

This chain connects TRBV14 to TRBJ1-1; D possibly corresponds to TRBD1 (5 bases). Per germline, CDR1 SGHDN and CDR2 FVKESK. Trimming shortened V by 1 base and J by 1 base, and 13 bases separated the two germline ends. There are 16 residues in the CDR3. CDR3 in DNA: TGTGCCAGCAGCCAAGTTGCGGACATCCCGAACACTGAAGCTTTCTTT. It translates to CASSQVADIPNTEAFF. The full variable domain, with the rest looked up from reference TRBV14 and TRBJ1-1, is EAGVTQFPSHSVIEKGQTVTLRCDPISGHDNLYWYRRVMGKEIKFLLHFVKESKQDESGMPNNRFLAERTGGTYSTLKVQPAELEDSGVYFCASSQVADIPNTEAFFGQGTRLTVV.

Details on this clone: At the DNA level, this CDR3 is encoded by other sequences in the same sample as well. The chain couples TRBV20-1 to TRBJ1-1, with unresolved D. The V end lost 3 bases, the J end lost 4 bases, and 6 bases lay between the germline ends. The CDR3 totals 11 residues. The V gene's germline CDR1 is DFQATT and CDR2 SNEGSKA (reference sequence). The CDR3 DNA is TGCAGTGCTAGTGGAGGCACTGAAGCTTTCTTT. Translated, it gives CSASGGTEAFF.

The chain uses TRBV21-1 and TRBJ2-7. TRBV21-1 is a known pseudogene. The length of the CDR3 is 14 residues. CDR3 in amino acids: CAVKNEQDVYEQYF. As DNA, the CDR3 is TGTGCCGTAAAAAATGAGCAGGACGTTTACGAGCAGTACTTC.

This chain joins TRBV9 and TRBJ2-1; 12 positions match TRBD2. The length of the CDR3 is 18 residues. With V trimmed by 2 bases and J by 2 bases, 8 bases remained unmatched. From germline, CDR1 is SGDLS and CDR2 YYNGEE. The CDR3 here is CASSVSASGRATYNEQFF. CDR3 in DNA: TGTGCCAGCAGCGTTTCGGCTAGCGGGAGGGCAACCTACAATGAGCAGTTCTTC.

This sequence joins TRBV10-3 and TRBJ2-2, with 8 nucleotides matching TRBD2. The junction had 8 bases not matched to a gene; V was cut back by 11 bases and J by 6 bases. CDR3 length: 13 amino acids. Germline lookup yields CDR1 ENHRY and CDR2 SYGVKD. The CDR3 DNA follows: TGTGCCCTTTCCCGGGGGGGCGCCGGGGAGCTGTTTTTT. Amino acid sequence: CALSRGGAGELFF.

The rearrangement joins TRBV6-6 to TRBJ2-7, with D perhaps matching TRBD1 (5 bases). Germline loops: CDR1 MNHNY, CDR2 SVGAGI (reference sequence). The CDR3 extends over 16 amino acids. Trimming took 3 bases from V and 7 from J, leaving 22 bases between them. The chain's CDR3 is CASSYMSLDSRLEQYF. For the CDR3, the DNA is TGTGCCAGCAGTTATATGAGCCTCGACAGTCGCTTAGAGCAGTACTTC.

The chain couples TRBV6-6 to TRBJ2-7; D not resolved. Germline CDR1 MNHNY, CDR2 SVGAGI (reference sequence). V was cut by 4 bases and J by 0 bases, with 16 bases left in between. CDR3 length: 16 amino acids. The CDR3 DNA reads TGTGCCAGCAGTTCCCTCGGGCGTAACGCCTCCTACGAGCAGTACTTC. Amino acid sequence: CASSSLGRNASYEQYF.

This rearrangement joins TRBV5-1 to TRBJ2-5, with D possibly matching TRBD1 (7 bases). Germline values: CDR1 SGHRS, CDR2 YFSETQ. Trimming removed 4 bases from V and 5 bases from J, with 15 bases in between. CDR3 length: 14 residues. Written as DNA, the CDR3 is TGCGCCAGCAGCCGGACGACAGGGAGGGAGACCCAGTACTTC. Its translation: CASSRTTGRETQYF.

V usage is TRBV5-1 and J usage is TRBJ1-5; no firm D call. V gave up 4 bases and J gave up 3 bases, with 20 bases separating them. The CDR3 has 17 amino acids. Germline V CDR1 and CDR2: SGHRS, YFSETQ. CDR3 sequence: CASSPGPHVGLNQPQHF. The CDR3 DNA is TGCGCCAGCAGCCCGGGTCCCCATGTGGGCCTCAATCAGCCCCAGCATTTT. The variable domain in full, with the rest retrieved from reference TRBV5-1 and TRBJ1-5, is KAGVTQTPRYLIKTRGQQVTLSCSPISGHRSVSWYQQTPGQGLQFLFEYFSETQRNKGNFPGRFSGRQFSNSRSEMNVSTLELGDSALYLCASSPGPHVGLNQPQHFGDGTRLSIL.

The chain employs TRBV29-1 and TRBJ2-5; D might be TRBD2 (6 bases). Between the trimmed V and J ends, which lost 6 bases and 5 bases, there was a span of 16 bases. Germline CDR1 and CDR2: SQVTM and ANQGSEA. The CDR3 extends over 13 amino acids. CDR3 in DNA: TGCAGCGTGGCCGGGGGTGGCGGCGAGACCCAGTACTTC. This sequence encodes CSVAGGGGETQYF.

V is TRBV5-1 and J is TRBJ2-3, with D hard to call. The length of the CDR3 is 17 residues. Per the germline V gene, CDR1 is SGHRS and CDR2 is YFSETQ. V was pared by 0 bases and J by 1 base, with 15 bases between. Here the CDR3 reads CASSLGMGLLGTDTQYF. CDR3 coding DNA: TGCGCCAGCAGCTTGGGAATGGGCCTCCTTGGCACAGATACGCAGTATTTT. The full variable domain, with the rest looked up from reference TRBV5-1 and TRBJ2-3, is KAGVTQTPRYLIKTRGQQVTLSCSPISGHRSVSWYQQTPGQGLQFLFEYFSETQRNKGNFPGRFSGRQFSNSRSEMNVSTLELGDSALYLCASSLGMGLLGTDTQYFGPGTRLTVL.

This clone was observed a single time. The chain joins TRBV5-1 to TRBJ1-2; D is uncertain. V lost 3 bases, J lost 8 bases, and 8 bases lay in between. The CDR3 consists of 11 residues. Germline V gene data show CDR1 as SGHRS and CDR2 as YFSETQ. For the CDR3, the DNA is TGCGCCAGCAGCTCGGACGGCGGCTACACCTTC. It translates to CASSSDGGYTF.

The rearrangement links TRBV5-1 to TRBJ2-7; 10 positions match TRBD2. The germline CDR1 and CDR2 sequences are SGHRS and YFSETQ. V shed 0 bases and J 6 bases; nucleotides not matched to a gene: 6. CDR3 length: 15 residues. Written as DNA, the CDR3 is TGCGCCAGCAGCTTGGGTCTAGCGGGAGCTGGCGAGCAGTACTTC. This sequence encodes CASSLGLAGAGEQYF.

The V gene is TRBV19, the J gene TRBJ1-2, with 9 bases that match TRBD1. Trimming cost V 5 bases and J 4 bases; bases outside gene matches: 8. CDR3 size: 15 residues. Germline loops: CDR1 LNHDA, CDR2 SQIVND (reference sequence). As DNA, the CDR3 is TGTGCCAGTAGTTCCTCCGGGACAGGGAGCTATGGCTACACCTTC. It specifies CASSSSGTGSYGYTF.

This chain joins TRBV5-1 and TRBJ2-4, with D perhaps matching TRBD2 (5 bases). Looked up from germline, CDR1 is SGHRS and CDR2 is YFSETQ. The CDR3 length is 14 residues. V was shortened by 5 bases and J by 8 bases, with 17 bases between the two germline ends. The CDR3 DNA sequence: TGCGCCAGCAGAGCGGAGCTCTCCAGAGACATTCAGTACTTC. Translation: CASRAELSRDIQYF.

The chain carries TRBV6-6 and TRBJ2-2, with 7 bases lining up with TRBD1. Germline-derived CDR1 and CDR2 are MNHNY and SVGAGI (reference sequence). The CDR3 sequence is 16 residues long. After removal of 6 bases from V and 3 bases from J, the junction contained 10 bases not matched to a gene. The CDR3 DNA reads as TGTGCCAGCAGAGACTCCGGGACAGCATACACCGGGGAGCTGTTTTTT. It yields the protein CASRDSGTAYTGELFF.

V and J are TRBV15 and TRBJ2-1; D may match TRBD1 or TRBD2 (5 bases each). Trimming pared 1 base from V and 0 bases from J, leaving 7 bases between. This CDR3 has 15 amino acids. CDR1 and CDR2 (germline): LNHNV, YYDKDF (reference sequence). CDR3: CATSRGGVSYNEQFF. CDR3 nucleotide sequence: TGTGCCACCAGCAGAGGAGGGGTCTCCTACAATGAGCAGTTCTTC.

The gene calls are TRBV5-1 and TRBJ2-5; TRBD2 aligns across 8 bases. Trimming at V came to 6 bases and at J to 5 bases, leaving 15 bases not matched to a gene. Germline V gene sequence: CDR1 SGHRS, CDR2 YFSETQ. CDR3 length: 16 residues. The CDR3 nucleotides are TGCGCCAGCAATCGTGGTGGAGCGGGAGTGAGGGAGACCCAGTACTTC. Protein: CASNRGGAGVRETQYF.

The chain has TRBV6-5 and TRBJ2-7, with 9 bases lining up with TRBD1. Trimming took 5 bases from V and 7 from J; bases not matched to a gene: 6. Germline loops: CDR1 MNHEY, CDR2 SVGAGI. This CDR3 has 13 residues. The CDR3 nucleotides read TGTGCCAGCAGTAGGGACAGGGCCTTAGAGCAGTACTTC. Translated: CASSRDRALEQYF.

The genes are TRBV6-5 and TRBJ2-7; D is possibly TRBD1 or TRBD2 (5 bases each). There are 15 residues in the CDR3. Germline V gives CDR1 MNHEY, CDR2 SVGAGI. The V gene lost 6 bases and the J gene lost 3 bases, with 18 bases spanning the gap. CDR3 coding DNA: TGTGCCAGCAGACTCGGGACCCCCGAGGGCTACGAGCAGTACTTC. Its protein product is CASRLGTPEGYEQYF.

In regard to this clone: The sample carries other DNA sequences with the same CDR3. The V gene is TRBV2, the J gene TRBJ1-2; tentative D call: TRBD1 (6 bases). Germline-derived CDR1 and CDR2 are SNHLY and FYNNEI. The CDR3 is made up of 13 amino acids. V was trimmed by 7 bases and J by 2 bases, leaving 11 bases between them. CDR3 protein: CASTRTGNYGYTF. The CDR3 DNA is TGTGCCAGCACCAGAACAGGGAACTATGGCTACACCTTC.